Listed below are T cell receptor beta chains from one sample, sequenced in a study of T cells after yellow fever vaccination. TCRdb used MiXCR to reprocess the 5' RACE reads, holding one entry per CDR3 protein. The data show about 320,000 distinct CDR3 sequences, approximately 4.3% seen once. The specimen comprised PBMCs, sampled 15 days after the yellow fever booster vaccination. The receptor source for this set is a man aged 18 to 30 who received the YFV17D yellow fever vaccine. Both conserved end residues are part of each CDR3. The D gene is left open where the match is weak. Rows may omit the clone size; those that give it use once, few, many or a size class.

D,length,V,size,J,CDR3,DNA
.,14,TRBV18,few,TRBJ2-7,CASSPPLNPYEQYF,TGTGCCAGCTCACCACCTCTCAATCCCTACGAGCAGTACTTC
TRBD2,14,TRBV4-1,many,TRBJ2-7,CASSYQRGAYEQYF,TGCGCCAGCAGCTATCAGCGGGGGGCCTACGAGCAGTACTTC
TRBD1,14,TRBV29-1,many,TRBJ1-1,CSVVEWTGVTEAFF,TGCAGCGTTGTCGAATGGACAGGGGTCACTGAAGCTTTCTTT
.,12,TRBV6-5,many,TRBJ2-2,CASSRQPGELFF,TGTGCCAGCAGTAGACAGCCCGGGGAGCTGTTTTTT
.,12,TRBV3-1,few,TRBJ2-5,CASSQARETQYF,TGTGCCAGCAGCCAAGCGAGAGAGACCCAGTACTTC
.,13,TRBV7-9,many,TRBJ2-4,CASSPWSTNIQYF,TGTGCCAGCAGCCCGTGGTCGACAAACATTCAGTACTTC
TRBD1,13,TRBV20-1,many,TRBJ1-2,CSAAPTGYYGYTF,TGCAGTGCGGCTCCGACAGGGTACTATGGCTACACCTTC
.,13,TRBV2,few,TRBJ1-3,CASKRGLGNTIYF,TGTGCCAGCAAACGGGGACTAGGAAACACCATATATTTT
.,14,TRBV27,few,TRBJ1-2,CASSPGDGWVGYTF,TGTGCCAGCAGTCCGGGGGACGGGTGGGTCGGCTACACCTTC
.,14,TRBV7-8,many,TRBJ2-7,CASRPTQTSYEQYF,TGTGCCAGCAGACCCACCCAGACCTCCTACGAGCAGTACTTC
.,11,TRBV28,few,TRBJ1-5,CAGTGLQPQHF,TGTGCCGGTACAGGGCTTCAGCCCCAGCATTTT
.,13,TRBV2,.,TRBJ2-1,CASTPAVWNEQFF,TGTGCCAGCACGCCGGCTGTCTGGAATGAGCAGTTCTTC
.,12,TRBV18,many,TRBJ1-1,CASSPEITEAFF,TGTGCCAGCTCACCAGAGATCACTGAAGCTTTCTTT
.,12,TRBV10-3,many,TRBJ2-3,CAIGWTADTQYF,TGTGCCATCGGGTGGACCGCAGATACGCAGTATTTT
.,14,TRBV5-6,many,TRBJ2-1,CASSLIGSYNEQFF,TGTGCCAGCAGCTTGATTGGCTCCTACAATGAGCAGTTCTTC
TRBD1,15,TRBV7-3,many,TRBJ2-3,CASSQDRGRADTQYF,TGTGCCAGCAGCCAAGACAGGGGTCGGGCAGATACGCAGTATTTT
.,16,TRBV6-1,many,TRBJ2-1,CASSPGTADSYNEQFF,TGTGCCAGCAGTCCCGGGACCGCCGACTCCTACAATGAGCAGTTCTTC
.,14,TRBV12-3/TRBV12-4,many,TRBJ2-1,CASSFWESYNEQFF,TGTGCCAGCAGTTTTTGGGAGTCCTACAATGAGCAGTTCTTC
TRBD1,13,TRBV12-3/TRBV12-4,many,TRBJ1-1,CASTLTGSTEAFF,TGTGCCAGCACCTTGACAGGGAGCACTGAAGCTTTCTTT
TRBD2,18,TRBV19,.,TRBJ2-2,CASSIAPLAGGIPGELFF,TGTGCCAGTAGTATAGCTCCTCTAGCGGGGGGGATACCCGGGGAGCTGTTTTTT
.,13,TRBV29-1,.,TRBJ1-1,CSVGHPKRLEAFF,TGCAGCGTTGGGCATCCAAAAAGATTAGAAGCTTTCTTT
.,18,TRBV6-6,many,TRBJ1-2,CASSYFGQAISPNYGYTF,TGTGCCAGCAGTTACTTCGGCCAGGCAATATCTCCTAACTATGGCTACACCTTC
TRBD1,14,TRBV5-1,many,TRBJ2-3,CASSSGQGPDTQYF,TGCGCCAGCAGCTCGGGACAGGGGCCAGATACGCAGTATTTT
.,13,TRBV15,few,TRBJ2-3,CATSIGWTDTQYF,TGTGCCACCAGCATCGGCTGGACAGATACGCAGTATTTT
TRBD2,18,TRBV7-3,many,TRBJ2-3,CASSPGLAGGAYTDTQYF,TGTGCCAGCAGCCCGGGACTAGCGGGAGGGGCATACACAGATACGCAGTATTTT
.,15,TRBV28,.,TRBJ1-5,CASIVGPRGLVTEHF,TGTGCCAGCATTGTCGGGCCGAGGGGCTTAGTCACAGAGCATTTT
TRBD2,15,TRBV9,many,TRBJ2-1,CASSVVSGGYNEQFF,TGTGCCAGCAGCGTCGTTAGCGGGGGCTACAATGAGCAGTTCTTC
.,11,TRBV27,many,TRBJ2-7,CASSRGNEQYF,TGTGCCAGCTCCAGGGGAAACGAGCAGTACTTC
TRBD2,18,TRBV11-1,many,TRBJ2-1,CASSPRGTSGSSYNEQFF,TGTGCCAGCAGCCCCAGAGGGACTAGCGGTAGCTCCTACAATGAGCAGTTCTTC
.,15,TRBV6-6,many,TRBJ2-5,CASANVRGAYETQYF,TGTGCCAGCGCGAACGTTAGGGGGGCCTACGAGACCCAGTACTTC
.,13,TRBV7-2,.,TRBJ1-2,CASSPQEDRGYTF,TGTGCCAGCAGCCCCCAGGAAGATCGGGGCTACACCTTC
TRBD1,14,TRBV12-3/TRBV12-4,.,TRBJ2-5,CASSPGTEGETQYF,TGTGCCAGCAGCCCCGGGACAGAGGGAGAGACCCAGTACTTC
.,12,TRBV24-1,.,TRBJ2-1,CATSDHVDKQFF,TGTGCCACCAGTGATCATGTTGATAAGCAGTTCTTC